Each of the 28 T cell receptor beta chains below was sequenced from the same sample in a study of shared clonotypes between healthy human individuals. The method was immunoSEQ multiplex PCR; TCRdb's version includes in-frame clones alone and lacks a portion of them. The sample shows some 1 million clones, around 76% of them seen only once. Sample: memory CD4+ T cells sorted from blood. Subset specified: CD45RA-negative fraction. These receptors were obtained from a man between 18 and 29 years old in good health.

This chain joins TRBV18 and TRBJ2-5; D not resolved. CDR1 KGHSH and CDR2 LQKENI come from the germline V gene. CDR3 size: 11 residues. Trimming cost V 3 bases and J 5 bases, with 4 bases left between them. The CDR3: CASSPIETQYF. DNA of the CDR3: TGTGCCAGCTCACCTATCGAGACCCAGTACTTC.

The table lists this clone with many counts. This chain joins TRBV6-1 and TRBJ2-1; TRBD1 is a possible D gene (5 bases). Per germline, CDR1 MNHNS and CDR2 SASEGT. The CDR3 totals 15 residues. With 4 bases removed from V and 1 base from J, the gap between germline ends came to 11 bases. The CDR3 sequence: CASSVAGISYNEQFF. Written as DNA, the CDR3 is TGTGCCAGCAGTGTCGCAGGGATATCCTACAATGAGCAGTTCTTC.

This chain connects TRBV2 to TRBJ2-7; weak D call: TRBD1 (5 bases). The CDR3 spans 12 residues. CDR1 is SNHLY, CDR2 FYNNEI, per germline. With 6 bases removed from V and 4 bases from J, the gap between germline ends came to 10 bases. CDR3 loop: CASSFRVYEQYF. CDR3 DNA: TGTGCCAGCAGCTTCAGGGTTTACGAGCAGTACTTC.

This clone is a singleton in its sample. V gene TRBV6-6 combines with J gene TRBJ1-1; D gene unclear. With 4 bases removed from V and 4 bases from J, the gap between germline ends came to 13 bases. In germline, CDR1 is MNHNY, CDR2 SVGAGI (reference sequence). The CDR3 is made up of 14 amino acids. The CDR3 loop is CASSFALWSTEAFF. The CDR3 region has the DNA TGTGCCAGCAGTTTCGCCCTGTGGAGCACTGAAGCTTTCTTT.

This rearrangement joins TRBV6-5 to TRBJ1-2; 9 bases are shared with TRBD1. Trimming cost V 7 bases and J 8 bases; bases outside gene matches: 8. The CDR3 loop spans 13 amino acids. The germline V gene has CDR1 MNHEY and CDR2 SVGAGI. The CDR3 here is CASIKGQGSGYTF. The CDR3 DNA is TGTGCCAGCATAAAGGGACAGGGAAGCGGCTACACCTTC.

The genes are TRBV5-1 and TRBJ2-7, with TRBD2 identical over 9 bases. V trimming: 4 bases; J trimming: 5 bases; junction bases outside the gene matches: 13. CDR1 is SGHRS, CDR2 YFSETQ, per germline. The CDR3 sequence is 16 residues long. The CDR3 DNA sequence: TGCGCCAGCAGCCCGGGGGGCAGCGGGAGGCGCCACGAGCAGTACTTC. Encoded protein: CASSPGGSGRRHEQYF.

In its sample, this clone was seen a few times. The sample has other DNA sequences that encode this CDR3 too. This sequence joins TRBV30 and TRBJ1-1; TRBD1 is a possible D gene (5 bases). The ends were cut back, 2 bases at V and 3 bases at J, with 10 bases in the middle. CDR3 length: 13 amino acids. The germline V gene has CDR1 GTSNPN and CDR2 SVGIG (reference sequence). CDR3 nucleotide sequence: TGTGCCTGGAGTAGGGGTCTGGACACTGAAGCTTTCTTT. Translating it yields CAWSRGLDTEAFF.

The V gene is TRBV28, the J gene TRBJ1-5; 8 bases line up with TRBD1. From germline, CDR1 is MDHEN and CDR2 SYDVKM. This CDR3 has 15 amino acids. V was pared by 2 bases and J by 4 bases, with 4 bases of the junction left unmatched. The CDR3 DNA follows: TGTGCCAGCAGTTTACCGGGACAGGTTAATCAGCCCCAGCATTTT. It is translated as CASSLPGQVNQPQHF. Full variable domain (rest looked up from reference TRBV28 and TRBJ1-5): DVKVTQSSRYLVKRTGEKVFLECVQDMDHENMFWYRQDPGLGLRLIYFSYDVKMKEKGDIPEGYSVSREKKERFSLILESASTNQTSMYLCASSLPGQVNQPQHFGDGTRLSIL.

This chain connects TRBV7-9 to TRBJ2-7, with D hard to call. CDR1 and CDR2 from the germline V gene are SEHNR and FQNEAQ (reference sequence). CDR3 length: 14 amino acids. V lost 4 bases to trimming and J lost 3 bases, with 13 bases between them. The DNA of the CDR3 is TGTGCCAGCAGCTCGACCGCCATGGTCTACGAGCAGTACTTC. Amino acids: CASSSTAMVYEQYF.

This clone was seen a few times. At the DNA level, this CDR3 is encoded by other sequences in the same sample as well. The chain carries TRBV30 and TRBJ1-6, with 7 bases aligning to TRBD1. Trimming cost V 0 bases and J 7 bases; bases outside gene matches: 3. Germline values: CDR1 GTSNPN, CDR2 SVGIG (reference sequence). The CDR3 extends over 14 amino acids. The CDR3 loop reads CAWSVRGRNSPLHF. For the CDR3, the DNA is TGTGCCTGGAGTGTAAGGGGGCGAAATTCACCCCTCCACTTT.

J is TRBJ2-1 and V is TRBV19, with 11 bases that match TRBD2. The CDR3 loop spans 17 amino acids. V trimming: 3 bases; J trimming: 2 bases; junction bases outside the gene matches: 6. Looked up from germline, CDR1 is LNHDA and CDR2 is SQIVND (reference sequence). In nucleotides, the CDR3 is TGTGCCAGTAGTATTAGACTAGCGGGACTTGCCTACAATGAGCAGTTCTTC. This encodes CASSIRLAGLAYNEQFF.

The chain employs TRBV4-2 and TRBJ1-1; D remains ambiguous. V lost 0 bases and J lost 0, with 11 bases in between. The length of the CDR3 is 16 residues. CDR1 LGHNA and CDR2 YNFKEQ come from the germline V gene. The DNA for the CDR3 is TGTGCCAGCAGCCAAGAATCCGCATTGGTGAACACTGAAGCTTTCTTT. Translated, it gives CASSQESALVNTEAFF.

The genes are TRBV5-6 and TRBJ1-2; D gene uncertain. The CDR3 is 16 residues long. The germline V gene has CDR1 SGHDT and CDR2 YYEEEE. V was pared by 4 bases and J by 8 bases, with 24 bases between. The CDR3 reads CASSPRRLQLTMGYTF. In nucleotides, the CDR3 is TGTGCCAGCAGCCCTCGTAGACTGCAGCTAACTATGGGCTACACCTTC.

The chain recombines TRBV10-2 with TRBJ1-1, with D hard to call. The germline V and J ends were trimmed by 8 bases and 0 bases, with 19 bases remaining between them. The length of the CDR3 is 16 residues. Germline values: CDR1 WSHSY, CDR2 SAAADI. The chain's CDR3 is CASASTRNGMNTEAFF. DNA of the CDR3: TGCGCCAGCGCCTCCACCCGTAATGGAATGAACACTGAAGCTTTCTTT.

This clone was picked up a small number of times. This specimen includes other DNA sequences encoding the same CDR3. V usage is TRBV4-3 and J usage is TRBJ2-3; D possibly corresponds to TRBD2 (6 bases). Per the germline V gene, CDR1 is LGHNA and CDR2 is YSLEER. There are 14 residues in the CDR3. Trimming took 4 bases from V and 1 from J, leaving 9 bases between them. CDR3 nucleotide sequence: TGCGCCAGCAGCCTCACGGGGGGCACAGATACGCAGTATTTT. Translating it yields CASSLTGGTDTQYF.

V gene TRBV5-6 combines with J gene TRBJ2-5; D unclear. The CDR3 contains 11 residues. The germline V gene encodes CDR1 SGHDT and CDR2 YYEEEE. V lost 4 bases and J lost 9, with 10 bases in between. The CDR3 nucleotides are TGTGCCAGCAGCCCTTTTTTGCCCCAGTACTTC. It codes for CASSPFLPQYF.

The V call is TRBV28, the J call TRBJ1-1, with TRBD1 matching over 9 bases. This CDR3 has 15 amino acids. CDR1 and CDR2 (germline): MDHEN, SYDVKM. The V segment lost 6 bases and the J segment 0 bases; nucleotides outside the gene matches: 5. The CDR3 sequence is CASRDRGPMNTEAFF. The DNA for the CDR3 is TGTGCCAGCAGGGACAGGGGTCCCATGAACACTGAAGCTTTCTTT. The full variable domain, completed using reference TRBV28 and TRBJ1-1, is DVKVTQSSRYLVKRTGEKVFLECVQDMDHENMFWYRQDPGLGLRLIYFSYDVKMKEKGDIPEGYSVSREKKERFSLILESASTNQTSMYLCASRDRGPMNTEAFFGQGTRLTVV.

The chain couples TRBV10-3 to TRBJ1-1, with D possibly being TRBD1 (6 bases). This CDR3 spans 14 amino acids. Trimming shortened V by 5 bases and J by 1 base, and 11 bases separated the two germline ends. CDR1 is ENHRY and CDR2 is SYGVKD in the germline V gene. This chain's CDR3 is CAISSEGGNTEAFF. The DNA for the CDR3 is TGTGCCATCAGTTCGGAGGGGGGGAACACTGAAGCTTTCTTT.

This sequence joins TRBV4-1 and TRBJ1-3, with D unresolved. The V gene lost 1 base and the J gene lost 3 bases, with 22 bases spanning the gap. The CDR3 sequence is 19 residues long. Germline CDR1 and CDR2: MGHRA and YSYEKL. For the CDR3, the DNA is TGCGCCAGCAGCCAAGCCAATACCTTCGGCGGGGTTGGTGGAAACACCATATATTTT. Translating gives CASSQANTFGGVGGNTIYF.

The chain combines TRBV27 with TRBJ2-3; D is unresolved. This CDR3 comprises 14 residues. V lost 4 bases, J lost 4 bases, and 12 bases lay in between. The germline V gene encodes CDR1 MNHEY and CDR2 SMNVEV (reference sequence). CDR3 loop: CASSSSSRADTQYF. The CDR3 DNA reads TGTGCCAGCAGTTCCTCTAGTAGGGCAGATACGCAGTATTTT.

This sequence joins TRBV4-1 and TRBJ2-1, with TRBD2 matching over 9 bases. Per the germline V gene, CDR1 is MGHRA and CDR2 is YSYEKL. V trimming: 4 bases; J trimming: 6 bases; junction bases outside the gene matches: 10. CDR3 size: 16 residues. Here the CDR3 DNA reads TGCGCCAGCAGCCCATTACTAGCGGGTTTCGTCAATGAGCAGTTCTTC. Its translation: CASSPLLAGFVNEQFF.

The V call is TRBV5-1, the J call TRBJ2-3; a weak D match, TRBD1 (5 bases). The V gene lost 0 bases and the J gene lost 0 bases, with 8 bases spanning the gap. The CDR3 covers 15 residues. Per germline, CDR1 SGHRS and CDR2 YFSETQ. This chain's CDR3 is CASSLVGESTDTQYF. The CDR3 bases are TGCGCCAGCAGCTTGGTAGGGGAAAGCACAGATACGCAGTATTTT.

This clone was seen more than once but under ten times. The CDR3 is CASSVTGGAYGTIYF. The CDR3 coding sequence is TGTGCCAGCAGCGTTACAGGGGGGGCATACGGCACCATATATTTT. This chain uses TRBV9 with TRBJ1-3; TRBD1 matches 8 bases. Germline V gene data show CDR1 as SGDLS and CDR2 as YYNGEE. This CDR3 spans 15 amino acids. V trimming: 2 bases; J trimming: 9 bases; junction bases outside the gene matches: 10.

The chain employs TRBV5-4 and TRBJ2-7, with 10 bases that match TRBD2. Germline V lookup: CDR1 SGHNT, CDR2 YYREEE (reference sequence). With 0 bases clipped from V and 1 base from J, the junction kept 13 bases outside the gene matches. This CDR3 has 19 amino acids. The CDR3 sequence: CASSLVSQAGGHQSYEQYF. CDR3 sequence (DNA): TGTGCCAGCAGCTTGGTCTCCCAAGCGGGGGGGCACCAATCCTACGAGCAGTACTTC.

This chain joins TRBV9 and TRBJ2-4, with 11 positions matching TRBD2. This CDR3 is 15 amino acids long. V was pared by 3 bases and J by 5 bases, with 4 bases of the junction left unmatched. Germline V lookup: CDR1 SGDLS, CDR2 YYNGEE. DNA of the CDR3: TGTGCCAGCAGCGCCGGGACTAGCGGAGAAAACATTCAGTACTTC. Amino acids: CASSAGTSGENIQYF. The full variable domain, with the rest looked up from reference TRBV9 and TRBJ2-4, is DSGVTQTPKHLITATGQRVTLRCSPRSGDLSVYWYQQSLDQGLQFLIQYYNGEERAKGNILERFSAQQFPDLHSELNLSSLELGDSALYFCASSAGTSGENIQYFGAGTRLSVL.

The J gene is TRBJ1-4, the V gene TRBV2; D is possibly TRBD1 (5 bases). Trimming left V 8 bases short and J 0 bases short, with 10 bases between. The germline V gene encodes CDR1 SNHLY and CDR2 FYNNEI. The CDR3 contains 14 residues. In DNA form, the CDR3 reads TGTGCCAGCCTACAGACAGCAACTAATGAAAAACTGTTTTTT. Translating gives CASLQTATNEKLFF.

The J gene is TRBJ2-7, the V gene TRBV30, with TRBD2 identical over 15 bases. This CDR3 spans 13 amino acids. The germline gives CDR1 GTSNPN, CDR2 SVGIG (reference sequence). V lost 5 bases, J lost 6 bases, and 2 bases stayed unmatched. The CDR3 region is CAWGLAGGLEQYF. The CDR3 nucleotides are TGTGCCTGGGGACTAGCGGGGGGGCTCGAGCAGTACTTC.

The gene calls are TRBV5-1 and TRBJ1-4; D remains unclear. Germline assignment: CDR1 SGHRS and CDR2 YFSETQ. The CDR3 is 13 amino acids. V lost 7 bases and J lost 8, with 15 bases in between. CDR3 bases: TGCGCCAGCGCCCCCAGTATTGACGAAAAACTGTTTTTT. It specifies CASAPSIDEKLFF. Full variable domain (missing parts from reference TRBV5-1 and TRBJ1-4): KAGVTQTPRYLIKTRGQQVTLSCSPISGHRSVSWYQQTPGQGLQFLFEYFSETQRNKGNFPGRFSGRQFSNSRSEMNVSTLELGDSALYLCASAPSIDEKLFFGSGTQLSVL.